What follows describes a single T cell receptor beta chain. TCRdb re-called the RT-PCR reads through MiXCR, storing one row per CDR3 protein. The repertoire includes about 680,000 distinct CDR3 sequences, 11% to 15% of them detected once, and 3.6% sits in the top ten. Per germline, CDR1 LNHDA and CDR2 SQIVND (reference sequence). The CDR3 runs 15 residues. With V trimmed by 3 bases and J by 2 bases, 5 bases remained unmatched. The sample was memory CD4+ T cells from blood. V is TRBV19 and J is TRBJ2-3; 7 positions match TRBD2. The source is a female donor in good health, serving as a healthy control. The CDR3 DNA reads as TGTGCCAGTAGTATCGGGGGGAGGCCCACAGATACGCAGTATTTT. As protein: CASSIGGRPTDTQYF. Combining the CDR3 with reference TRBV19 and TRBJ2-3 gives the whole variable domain DGGITQSPKYLFRKEGQNVTLSCEQNLNHDAMYWYRQDPGQGLRLIYYSQIVNDFQKGDIAEGYSVSREKKESFPLTVTSAQKNPTAFYLCASSIGGRPTDTQYFGPGTRLTVL.